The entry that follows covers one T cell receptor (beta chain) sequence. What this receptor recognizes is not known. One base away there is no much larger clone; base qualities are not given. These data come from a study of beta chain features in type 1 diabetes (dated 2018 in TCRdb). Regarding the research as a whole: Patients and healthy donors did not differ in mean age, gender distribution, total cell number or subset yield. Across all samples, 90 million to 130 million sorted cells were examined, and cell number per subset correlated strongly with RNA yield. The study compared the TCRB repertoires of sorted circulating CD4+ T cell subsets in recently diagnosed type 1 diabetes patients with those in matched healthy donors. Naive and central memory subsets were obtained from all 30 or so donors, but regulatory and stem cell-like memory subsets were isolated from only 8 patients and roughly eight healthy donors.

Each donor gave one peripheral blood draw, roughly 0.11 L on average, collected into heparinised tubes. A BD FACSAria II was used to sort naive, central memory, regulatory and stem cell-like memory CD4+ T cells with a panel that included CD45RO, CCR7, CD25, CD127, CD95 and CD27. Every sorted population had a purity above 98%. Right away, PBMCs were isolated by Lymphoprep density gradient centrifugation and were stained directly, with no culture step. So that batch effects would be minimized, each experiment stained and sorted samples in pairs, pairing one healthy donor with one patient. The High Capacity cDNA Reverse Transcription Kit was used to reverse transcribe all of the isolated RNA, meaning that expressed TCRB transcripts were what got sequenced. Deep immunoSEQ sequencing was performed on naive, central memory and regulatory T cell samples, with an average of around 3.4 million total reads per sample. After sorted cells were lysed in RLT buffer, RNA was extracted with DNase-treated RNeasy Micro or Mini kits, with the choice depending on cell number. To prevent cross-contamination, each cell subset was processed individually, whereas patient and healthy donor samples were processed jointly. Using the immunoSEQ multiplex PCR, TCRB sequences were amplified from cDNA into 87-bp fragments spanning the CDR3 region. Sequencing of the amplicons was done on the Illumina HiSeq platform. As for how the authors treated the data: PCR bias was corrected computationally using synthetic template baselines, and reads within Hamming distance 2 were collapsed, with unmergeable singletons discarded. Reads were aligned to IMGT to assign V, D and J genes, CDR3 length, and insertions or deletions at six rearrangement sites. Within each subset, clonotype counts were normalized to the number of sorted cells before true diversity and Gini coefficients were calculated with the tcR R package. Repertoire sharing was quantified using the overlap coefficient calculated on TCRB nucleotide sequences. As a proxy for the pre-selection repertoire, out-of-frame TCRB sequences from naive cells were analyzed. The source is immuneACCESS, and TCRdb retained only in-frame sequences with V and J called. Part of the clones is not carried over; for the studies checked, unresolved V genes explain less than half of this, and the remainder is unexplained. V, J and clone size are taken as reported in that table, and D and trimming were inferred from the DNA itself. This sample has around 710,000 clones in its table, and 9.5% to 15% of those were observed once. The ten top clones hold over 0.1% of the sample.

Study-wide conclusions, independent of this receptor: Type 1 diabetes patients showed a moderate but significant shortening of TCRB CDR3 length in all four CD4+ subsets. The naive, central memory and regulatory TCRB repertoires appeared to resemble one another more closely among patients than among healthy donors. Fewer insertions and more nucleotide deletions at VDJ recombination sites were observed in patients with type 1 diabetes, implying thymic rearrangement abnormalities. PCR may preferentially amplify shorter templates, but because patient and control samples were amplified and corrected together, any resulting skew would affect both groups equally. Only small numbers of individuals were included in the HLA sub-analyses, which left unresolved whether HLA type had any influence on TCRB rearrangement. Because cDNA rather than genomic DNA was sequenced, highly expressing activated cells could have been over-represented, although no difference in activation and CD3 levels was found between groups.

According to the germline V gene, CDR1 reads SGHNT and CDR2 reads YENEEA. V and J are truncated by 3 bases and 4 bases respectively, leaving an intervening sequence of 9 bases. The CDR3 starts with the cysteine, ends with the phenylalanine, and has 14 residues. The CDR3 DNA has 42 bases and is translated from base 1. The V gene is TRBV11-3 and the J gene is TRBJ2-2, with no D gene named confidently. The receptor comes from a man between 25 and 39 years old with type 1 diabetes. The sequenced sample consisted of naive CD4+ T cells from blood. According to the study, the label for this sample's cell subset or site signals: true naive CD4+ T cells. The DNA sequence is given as TGTGCCAGCAGCTTTGATGGTTCCACCGGGGAGCTGTTTTTT. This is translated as CASSFDGSTGELFF.